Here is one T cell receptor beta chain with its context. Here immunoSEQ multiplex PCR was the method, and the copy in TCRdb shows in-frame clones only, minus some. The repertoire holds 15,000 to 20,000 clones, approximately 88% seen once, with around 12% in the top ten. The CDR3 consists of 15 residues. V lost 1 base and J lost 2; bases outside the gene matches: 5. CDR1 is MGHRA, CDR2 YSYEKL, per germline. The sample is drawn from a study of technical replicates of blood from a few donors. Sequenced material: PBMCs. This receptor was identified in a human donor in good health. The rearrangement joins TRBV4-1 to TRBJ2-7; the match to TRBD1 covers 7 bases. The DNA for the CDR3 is TGCGCCAGCAGCCAAGGAATGACAGGGACCTACGAGCAGTACTTC. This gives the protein CASSQGMTGTYEQYF.